These 18 T cell receptor beta chains share one sample of origin, sequenced in a study of shared clonotypes between healthy human individuals. Method: immunoSEQ multiplex PCR; TCRdb's copy keeps in-frame clones and lacks some. The sample includes around 2,100,000 clones, less than 95% of them seen just once. Naivety among CD8 cells was defined by CD45RO negativity and positive CCR7 selection, thereby excluding terminally differentiated effector memory CD45RA+ cells. The sequencing sample was made of naive CD8+ T cells sorted from blood. Receptors were obtained from a young man in good health.

The V and J genes are TRBV10-3 and TRBJ1-1, with 8 bases matching TRBD1. The CDR3 sequence is 14 residues long. Germline CDR1 is ENHRY and CDR2 is SYGVKD. V lost 7 bases, J lost 1 base, and 5 bases stayed unmatched. In DNA form, the CDR3 reads TGTGCCATCACAACAGGGGGTTGGAACACTGAAGCTTTCTTT. This codes for CAITTGGWNTEAFF.

This rearrangement joins TRBV11-2 to TRBJ2-2; maybe TRBD2 (6 bases). The CDR3 runs to 13 residues. Germline CDR1 reads SGHAT; CDR2 reads FQNNGV. V gave up 1 base and J gave up 7 bases, with 7 bases separating them. The CDR3, as DNA: TGTGCCAGCAGCTTAGGGGGAGGCGGGGAGCTGTTTTTT. Amino acids: CASSLGGGGELFF.

V usage is TRBV19 and J usage is TRBJ2-1; D gene uncertain. The V gene's germline CDR1 is LNHDA and CDR2 SQIVND (reference sequence). Trimming cost V 1 base and J 4 bases, with 17 bases left between them. The CDR3 sequence is 17 residues long. CDR3 coding DNA: TGTGCCAGTAGTATAGCTGTAATGGCAGGAGCATACAATGAGCAGTTCTTC. Encoded protein: CASSIAVMAGAYNEQFF.

V and J are TRBV6-1 and TRBJ1-1; perhaps TRBD1 as D (6 bases). The V end was cut by 10 bases, the J end by 4 bases, with 13 bases between. Germline lookup yields CDR1 MNHNS and CDR2 SASEGT. This CDR3 region has 12 residues. The CDR3 is CAIGGGLTEAFF. The CDR3 DNA is TGTGCCATCGGAGGGGGGCTCACTGAAGCTTTCTTT.

This clone was found once. The rearrangement uses TRBV27 and TRBJ1-1, with D uncertain. The CDR3 is 12 amino acids. Germline V gene sequence: CDR1 MNHEY, CDR2 SMNVEV (reference sequence). V was pared by 4 bases and J by 7 bases, with 10 bases between. This CDR3 reads CASSSGRSEAFF. The DNA for the CDR3 is TGTGCCAGCAGTTCAGGACGGAGTGAAGCTTTCTTT.

The chain joins TRBV6-5 to TRBJ1-4, with D uncertain. Germline CDR1 reads MNHEY; CDR2 reads SVGAGI. This CDR3 comprises 16 residues. Trimming took off 2 bases at V and 3 bases at J, with 13 bases between the two ends. In DNA form, the CDR3 reads TGTGCCAGCAGTTACAGGGAAAGTCTTTCTAATGAAAAACTGTTTTTT. This sequence encodes CASSYRESLSNEKLFF.

For this clone: The sample has other DNA sequences that encode this CDR3 too. CDR3 region: CAWSVGVGTEAFF. CDR3 bases: TGTGCCTGGAGTGTCGGCGTGGGCACTGAAGCTTTCTTT. The rearrangement links TRBV30 to TRBJ1-1, with D unresolved. Germline V CDR1 and CDR2: GTSNPN, SVGIG (reference sequence). The CDR3 totals 13 residues. V was trimmed by 0 bases and J by 4 bases, leaving 9 bases between them.

This chain links TRBV5-1 with TRBJ1-1, with TRBD1 identical over 9 bases. CDR1 is SGHRS, CDR2 YFSETQ, per germline. V lost 6 bases and J lost 3; bases outside the gene matches: 6. CDR3 length: 14 amino acids. The CDR3 loop reads CASKPGQGYTEAFF. CDR3 in DNA: TGCGCCAGCAAACCGGGACAGGGCTACACTGAAGCTTTCTTT.

The CDR3: CASSFRAGGFLYEQYF. The CDR3 bases are TGTGCCAGCAGCTTTAGAGCGGGGGGATTTCTCTACGAGCAGTACTTC. The chain recombines TRBV11-2 with TRBJ2-7; 9 nucleotides agree with TRBD2. V shed 3 bases and J 3 bases; nucleotides not matched to a gene: 9. The CDR3 runs 16 residues. Germline V gene lookup returns CDR1 SGHAT and CDR2 FQNNGV.

In the case of this clone: The sample holds other DNA sequences that translate to the same CDR3. This rearrangement joins TRBV13 to TRBJ2-7, with 10 bases that match TRBD1. The CDR3 contains 15 residues. V dropped 4 bases and J dropped 2; count of bases not matched to a gene: 5. Germline CDR1 reads PRHDT; CDR2 reads FYEKMQ (reference sequence). CDR3 DNA sequence: TGTGCCAGCAGCTCGACCGGGACAGGGGCCTACGAGCAGTACTTC. Translation: CASSSTGTGAYEQYF.

Details on this clone: The sample holds other DNA sequences that translate to the same CDR3. This sequence joins TRBV9 and TRBJ2-7; 7 bases fit TRBD2. The length of the CDR3 is 14 residues. The germline V gene has CDR1 SGDLS and CDR2 YYNGEE. V was clipped by 4 bases and J by 4 bases; unmatched bases: 8. The CDR3 region is CASSPGGGSYEQYF. The DNA of the CDR3 is TGTGCCAGCAGCCCGGGAGGAGGGTCTTACGAGCAGTACTTC.

V gene TRBV19 combines with J gene TRBJ2-1; weak D call: TRBD1 (6 bases). V shed 0 bases and J shed 5 bases, with 14 bases lying between them. Germline V gene lookup returns CDR1 LNHDA and CDR2 SQIVND (reference sequence). This CDR3 spans 16 amino acids. CDR3 coding DNA: TGTGCCAGTAGTATAGATCAGGGGTACGGGAACAATGAGCAGTTCTTC. Its protein is CASSIDQGYGNNEQFF.

The rearrangement uses TRBV12-5 and TRBJ1-3, with 8 bases that match TRBD1. The CDR3 has 14 residues. The V and J ends lost 6 bases and 8 bases, in that order; junction bases with no gene match: 9. Germline loops: CDR1 LGHNT, CDR2 FRNRAP. CDR3 DNA: TGTGCTAGTGGCAATGGACAGGGCACGGACACCATATATTTT. Its protein is CASGNGQGTDTIYF.

The chain recombines TRBV10-3 with TRBJ2-5; D is possibly TRBD1 or TRBD2 (5 bases each). Trimming removed 4 bases from V and 5 bases from J, with 11 bases in between. Germline V gene sequence: CDR1 ENHRY, CDR2 SYGVKD. This CDR3 is built from 13 residues. CDR3: CAISVSGQETQYF. The CDR3 DNA follows: TGTGCCATCAGTGTGTCGGGGCAGGAGACCCAGTACTTC.

The CDR3 DNA is TGTGCCAGCAGTGCGCCATGGACAGCTGAGAACACTGAAGCTTTCTTT. Protein sequence: CASSAPWTAENTEAFF. The V gene is TRBV6-1, the J gene TRBJ1-1, with D perhaps TRBD1 (6 bases). Between the trimmed V and J ends, which lost 4 bases and 1 base, there was a span of 16 bases. This CDR3 contains 16 residues. The germline V gene has CDR1 MNHNS and CDR2 SASEGT.

The chain uses TRBV4-2 and TRBJ2-7, with D hard to call. Trimming stripped 0 bases from V and 3 bases from J, with 9 bases between. CDR1 LGHNA and CDR2 YNFKEQ come from the germline V gene. The CDR3 extends over 14 amino acids. CDR3 nucleotides: TGTGCCAGCAGCCAAGATCGTATGCGCTACGAGCAGTACTTC. Translation: CASSQDRMRYEQYF.

The chain employs TRBV2 and TRBJ2-1, with TRBD2 matching 7 bases. The CDR3 is 15 residues long. The V segment lost 7 bases and the J segment 4 bases; nucleotides outside the gene matches: 10. Per the germline V gene, CDR1 is SNHLY and CDR2 is FYNNEI. The CDR3 spells CASTFSSGSYNEQFF. The CDR3, as DNA: TGTGCCAGCACGTTCTCTAGCGGTTCATACAATGAGCAGTTCTTC.

The chain has TRBV6-6 and TRBJ2-7, with 7 bases identical to TRBD2. V trimming: 6 bases; J trimming: 0 bases; junction bases outside the gene matches: 5. The CDR3 loop spans 14 amino acids. Germline V lookup: CDR1 MNHNY, CDR2 SVGAGI (reference sequence). Here the CDR3 reads CASRHLADSYEQYF. Written as DNA, the CDR3 is TGTGCCAGCAGACATCTAGCGGACTCCTACGAGCAGTACTTC.